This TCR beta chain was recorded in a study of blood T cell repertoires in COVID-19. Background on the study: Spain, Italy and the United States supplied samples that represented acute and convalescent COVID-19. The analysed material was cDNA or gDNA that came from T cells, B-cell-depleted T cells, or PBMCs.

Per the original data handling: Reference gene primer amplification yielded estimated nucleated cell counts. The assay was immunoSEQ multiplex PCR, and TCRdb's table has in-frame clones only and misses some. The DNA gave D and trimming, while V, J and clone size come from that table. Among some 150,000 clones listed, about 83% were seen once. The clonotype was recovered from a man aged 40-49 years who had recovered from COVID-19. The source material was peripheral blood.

CDR3 bases: TGTGCCAGCAGTTACGTAGTAGGGGGCCGAGCTGAAGCTTTCTTT. Translating gives CASSYVVGGRAEAFF. This chain links TRBV6-5 with TRBJ1-1; 7 bases map to TRBD1. The CDR3 consists of 15 residues. Looked up from germline, CDR1 is MNHEY and CDR2 is SVGAGI. Trimming took 2 bases from V and 6 from J; bases not matched to a gene: 9.